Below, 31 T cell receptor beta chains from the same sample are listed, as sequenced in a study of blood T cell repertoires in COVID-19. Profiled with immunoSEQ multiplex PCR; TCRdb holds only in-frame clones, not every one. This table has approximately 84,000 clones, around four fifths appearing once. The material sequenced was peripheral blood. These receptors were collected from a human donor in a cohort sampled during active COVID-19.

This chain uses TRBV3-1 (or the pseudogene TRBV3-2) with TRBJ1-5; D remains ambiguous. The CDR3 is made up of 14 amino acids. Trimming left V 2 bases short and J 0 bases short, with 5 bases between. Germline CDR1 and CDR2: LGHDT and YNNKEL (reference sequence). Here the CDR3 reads CASSQHGSNQPQHF. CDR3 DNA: TGTGCCAGCAGCCAACACGGTAGCAATCAGCCCCAGCATTTT.

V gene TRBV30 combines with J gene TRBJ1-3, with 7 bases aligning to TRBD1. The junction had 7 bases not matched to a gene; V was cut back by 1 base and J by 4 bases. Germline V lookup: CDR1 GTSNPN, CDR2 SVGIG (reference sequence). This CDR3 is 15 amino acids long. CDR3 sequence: CAWSGPGTVGNTIYF. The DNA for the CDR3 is TGTGCCTGGAGTGGACCCGGGACAGTCGGAAACACCATATATTTT.

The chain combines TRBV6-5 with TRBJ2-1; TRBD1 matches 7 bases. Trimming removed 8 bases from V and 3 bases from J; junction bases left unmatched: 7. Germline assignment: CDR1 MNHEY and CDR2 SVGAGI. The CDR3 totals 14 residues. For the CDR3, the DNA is TGTGCCAGCGTTGAGGGGGCCTACTACAATGAGCAGTTCTTC. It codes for CASVEGAYYNEQFF.

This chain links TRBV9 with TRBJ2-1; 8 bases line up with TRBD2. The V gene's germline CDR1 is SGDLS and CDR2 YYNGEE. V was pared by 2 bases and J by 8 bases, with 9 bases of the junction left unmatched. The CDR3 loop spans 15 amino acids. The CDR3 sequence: CASSVDGTSVHEQFF. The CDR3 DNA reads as TGTGCCAGCAGCGTCGACGGGACTAGTGTCCATGAGCAGTTCTTC.

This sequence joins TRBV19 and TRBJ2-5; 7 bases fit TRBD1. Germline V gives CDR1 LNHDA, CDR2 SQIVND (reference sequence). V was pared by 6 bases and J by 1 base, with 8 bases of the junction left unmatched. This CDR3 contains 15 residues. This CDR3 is CASSNLGTAQETQYF. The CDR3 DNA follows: TGTGCCAGTAGCAACCTCGGGACAGCCCAAGAGACCCAGTACTTC. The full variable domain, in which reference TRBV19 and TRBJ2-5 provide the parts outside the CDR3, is DGGITQSPKYLFRKEGQNVTLSCEQNLNHDAMYWYRQDPGQGLRLIYYSQIVNDFQKGDIAEGYSVSREKKESFPLTVTSAQKNPTAFYLCASSNLGTAQETQYFGPGTRLLVL.

CDR3 DNA: TGTGCCAGCAGCTCGCGGACAGGGAAGGACTACAATGAGCAGTTCTTC. This translates into CASSSRTGKDYNEQFF. This chain links TRBV9 with TRBJ2-1, with 8 bases identical to TRBD1. Germline values: CDR1 SGDLS, CDR2 YYNGEE. The CDR3 is made up of 16 amino acids. Losses at the gene ends were 4 bases for V and 3 bases for J; bases not matched to a gene: 9.

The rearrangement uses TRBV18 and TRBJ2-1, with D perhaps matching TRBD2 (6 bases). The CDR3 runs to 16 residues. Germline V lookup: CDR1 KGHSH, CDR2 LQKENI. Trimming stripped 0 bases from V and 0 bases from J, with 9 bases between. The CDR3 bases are TGTGCCAGCTCACCACCGGCGGGGAGCTCCTACAATGAGCAGTTCTTC. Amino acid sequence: CASSPPAGSSYNEQFF.

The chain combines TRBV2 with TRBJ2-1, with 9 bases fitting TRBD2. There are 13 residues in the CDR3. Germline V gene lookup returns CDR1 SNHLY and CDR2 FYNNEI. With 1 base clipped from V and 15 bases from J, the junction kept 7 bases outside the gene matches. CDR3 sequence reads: CASSEVFAGGPFF. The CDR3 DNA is TGTGCCAGCAGTGAAGTCTTTGCGGGAGGGCCGTTCTTC.

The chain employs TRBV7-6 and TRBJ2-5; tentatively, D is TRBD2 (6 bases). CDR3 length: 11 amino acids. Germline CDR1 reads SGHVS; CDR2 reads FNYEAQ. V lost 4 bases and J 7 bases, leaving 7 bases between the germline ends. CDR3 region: CASSSGGTQYF. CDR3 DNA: TGTGCCAGCAGCTCCGGGGGGACCCAGTACTTC.

CDR3 DNA: TGTGCCAGCAGCCGAACGGGACTAGCGGGAGGGCGAGGAGAGCAGTTCTTC. Residues: CASSRTGLAGGRGEQFF. V usage is TRBV27 and J usage is TRBJ2-1, with 16 bases aligning to TRBD2. Germline-derived CDR1 and CDR2 are MNHEY and SMNVEV (reference sequence). Germline trimming cut 6 bases from V and 10 bases from J; bases unmatched to any gene: 12. The CDR3 is 17 amino acids.

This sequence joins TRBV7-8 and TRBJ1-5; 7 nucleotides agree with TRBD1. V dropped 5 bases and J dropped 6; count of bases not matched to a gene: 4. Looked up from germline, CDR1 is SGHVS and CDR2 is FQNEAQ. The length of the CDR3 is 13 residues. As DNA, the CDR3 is TGTGCCAGCAGCAGACAGGGTAGTCAGCCCCAGCATTTT. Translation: CASSRQGSQPQHF.

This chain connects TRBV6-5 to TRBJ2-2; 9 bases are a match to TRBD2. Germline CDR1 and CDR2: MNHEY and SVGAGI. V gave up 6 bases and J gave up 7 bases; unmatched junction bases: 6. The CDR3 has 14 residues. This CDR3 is CASRLAGFGGELFF. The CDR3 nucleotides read TGTGCCAGCAGGCTAGCGGGATTTGGCGGGGAGCTGTTTTTT.

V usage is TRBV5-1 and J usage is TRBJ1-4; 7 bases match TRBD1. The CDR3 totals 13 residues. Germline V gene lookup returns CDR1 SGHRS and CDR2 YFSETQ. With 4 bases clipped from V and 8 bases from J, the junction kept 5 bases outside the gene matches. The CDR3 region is CASSGQDAEKLFF. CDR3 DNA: TGCGCCAGCAGCGGACAGGACGCCGAAAAACTGTTTTTT.

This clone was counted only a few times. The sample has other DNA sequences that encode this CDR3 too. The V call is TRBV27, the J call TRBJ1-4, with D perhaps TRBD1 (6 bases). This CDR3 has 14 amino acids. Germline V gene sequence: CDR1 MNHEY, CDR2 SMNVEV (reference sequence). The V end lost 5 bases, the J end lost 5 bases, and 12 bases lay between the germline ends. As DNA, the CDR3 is TGTGCCAGCAGTAGAGGGGGAGTAAATGAAAAACTGTTTTTT. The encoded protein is CASSRGGVNEKLFF.

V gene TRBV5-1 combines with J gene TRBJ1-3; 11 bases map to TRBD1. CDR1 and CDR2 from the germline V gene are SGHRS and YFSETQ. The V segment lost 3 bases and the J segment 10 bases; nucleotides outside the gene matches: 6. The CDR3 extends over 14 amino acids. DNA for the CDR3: TGCGCCAGCAGCTGGGACAGGGGGACAGGAACCATATATTTT. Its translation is CASSWDRGTGTIYF. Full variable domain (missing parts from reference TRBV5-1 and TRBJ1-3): KAGVTQTPRYLIKTRGQQVTLSCSPISGHRSVSWYQQTPGQGLQFLFEYFSETQRNKGNFPGRFSGRQFSNSRSEMNVSTLELGDSALYLCASSWDRGTGTIYFGEGSWLTVV.

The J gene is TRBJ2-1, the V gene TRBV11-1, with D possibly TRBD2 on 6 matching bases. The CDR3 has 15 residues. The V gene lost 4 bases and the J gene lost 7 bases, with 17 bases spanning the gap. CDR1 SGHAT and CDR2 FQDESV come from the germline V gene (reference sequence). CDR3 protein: CASSWRGLTGNEQFF. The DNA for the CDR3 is TGTGCCAGCAGCTGGCGGGGTCTAACGGGGAATGAGCAGTTCTTC.

CDR3 region: CASSPQYRGDTQYF. CDR3 bases: TGTGCCAGCTCACCACAATACAGGGGCGATACGCAGTATTTT. The V and J genes are TRBV18 and TRBJ2-3, with 7 bases fitting TRBD1. Germline CDR1 reads KGHSH; CDR2 reads LQKENI. Losses at the gene ends were 1 base for V and 6 bases for J; bases not matched to a gene: 4. There are 14 residues in the CDR3.

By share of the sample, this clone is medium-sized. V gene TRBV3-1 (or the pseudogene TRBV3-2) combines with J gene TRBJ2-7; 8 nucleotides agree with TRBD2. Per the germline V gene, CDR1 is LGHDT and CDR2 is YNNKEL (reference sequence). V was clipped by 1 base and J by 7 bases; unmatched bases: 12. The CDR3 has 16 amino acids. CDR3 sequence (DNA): TGTGCCAGCAGCCAAGGCGGACTAGCTATTTTGGGAGAGCAGTACTTC. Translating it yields CASSQGGLAILGEQYF.

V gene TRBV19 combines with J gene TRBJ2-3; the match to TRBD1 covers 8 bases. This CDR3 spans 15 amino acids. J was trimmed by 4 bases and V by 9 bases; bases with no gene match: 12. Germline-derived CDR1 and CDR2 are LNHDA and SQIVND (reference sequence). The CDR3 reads CASSIQGGVSDTQYF. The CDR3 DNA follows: TGTGCCAGCAGCATACAGGGGGGAGTCTCAGATACGCAGTATTTT.

The chain's CDR3 is CASSQVRQLNTEAFF. The CDR3 nucleotides are TGTGCCAGCAGCCAAGTGAGACAGTTAAACACTGAAGCTTTCTTT. J is TRBJ1-1 and V is TRBV3-1 (or the pseudogene TRBV3-2), with a possible D match to TRBD1 (5 bases). The V gene's germline CDR1 is LGHDT and CDR2 YNNKEL (reference sequence). The V gene lost 1 base and the J gene lost 2 bases, with 11 bases spanning the gap. The CDR3 consists of 15 residues.

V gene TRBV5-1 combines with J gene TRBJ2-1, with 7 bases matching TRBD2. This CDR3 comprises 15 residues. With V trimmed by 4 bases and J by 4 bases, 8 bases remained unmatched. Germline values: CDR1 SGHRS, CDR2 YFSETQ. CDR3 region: CASSPGTTGYNEQFF. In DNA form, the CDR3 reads TGCGCCAGCAGCCCCGGGACTACTGGGTACAATGAGCAGTTCTTC.

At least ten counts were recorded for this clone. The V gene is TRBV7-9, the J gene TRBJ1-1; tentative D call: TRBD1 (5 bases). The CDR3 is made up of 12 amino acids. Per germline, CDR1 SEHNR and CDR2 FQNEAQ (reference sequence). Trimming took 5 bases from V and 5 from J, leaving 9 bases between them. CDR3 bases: TGTGCCAGCAGCCTCGACAGAACTGAAGCTTTCTTT. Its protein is CASSLDRTEAFF.

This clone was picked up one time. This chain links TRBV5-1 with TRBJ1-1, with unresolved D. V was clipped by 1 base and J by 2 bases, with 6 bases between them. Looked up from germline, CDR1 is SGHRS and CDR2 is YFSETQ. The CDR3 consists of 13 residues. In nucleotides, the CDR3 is TGCGCCAGCAGCTTGTCGACAAACACTGAAGCTTTCTTT. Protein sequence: CASSLSTNTEAFF. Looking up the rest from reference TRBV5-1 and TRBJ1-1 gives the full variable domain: KAGVTQTPRYLIKTRGQQVTLSCSPISGHRSVSWYQQTPGQGLQFLFEYFSETQRNKGNFPGRFSGRQFSNSRSEMNVSTLELGDSALYLCASSLSTNTEAFFGQGTRLTVV.

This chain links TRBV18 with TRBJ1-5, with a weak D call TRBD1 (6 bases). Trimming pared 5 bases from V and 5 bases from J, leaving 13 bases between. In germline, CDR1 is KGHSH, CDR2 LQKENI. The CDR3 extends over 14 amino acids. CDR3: CASSSRDNDQPQHF. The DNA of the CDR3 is TGTGCCAGCTCATCCCGGGACAATGATCAGCCCCAGCATTTT.

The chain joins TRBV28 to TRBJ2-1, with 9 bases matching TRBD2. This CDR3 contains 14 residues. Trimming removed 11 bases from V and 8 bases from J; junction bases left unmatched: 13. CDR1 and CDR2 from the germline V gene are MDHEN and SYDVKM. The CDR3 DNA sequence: TGTGCCGGTGGGGGTAGCGGGAGTAAGCATGAGCAGTTCTTC. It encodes CAGGGSGSKHEQFF.

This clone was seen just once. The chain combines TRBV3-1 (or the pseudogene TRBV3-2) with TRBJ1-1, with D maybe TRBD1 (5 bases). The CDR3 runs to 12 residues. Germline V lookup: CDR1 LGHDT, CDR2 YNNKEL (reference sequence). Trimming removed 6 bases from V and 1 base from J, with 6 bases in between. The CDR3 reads CASSGANTEAFF. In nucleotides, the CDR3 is TGTGCCAGCAGTGGGGCGAACACTGAAGCTTTCTTT.

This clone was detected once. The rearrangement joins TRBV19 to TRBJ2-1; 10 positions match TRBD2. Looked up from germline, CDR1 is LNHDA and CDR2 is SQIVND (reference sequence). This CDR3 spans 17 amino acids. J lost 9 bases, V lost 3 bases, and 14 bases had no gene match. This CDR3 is CASSIRGSLAGEGEQFF. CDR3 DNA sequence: TGTGCCAGTAGTATCCGAGGGTCGCTAGCGGGAGAGGGTGAGCAGTTCTTC.

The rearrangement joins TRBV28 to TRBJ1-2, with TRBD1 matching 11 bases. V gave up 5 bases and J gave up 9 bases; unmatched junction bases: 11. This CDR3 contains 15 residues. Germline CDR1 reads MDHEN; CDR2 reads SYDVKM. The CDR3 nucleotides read TGTGCCAGCAGTACCCGGGGACAGGGGGGACTTCGCTACACCTTC. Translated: CASSTRGQGGLRYTF.

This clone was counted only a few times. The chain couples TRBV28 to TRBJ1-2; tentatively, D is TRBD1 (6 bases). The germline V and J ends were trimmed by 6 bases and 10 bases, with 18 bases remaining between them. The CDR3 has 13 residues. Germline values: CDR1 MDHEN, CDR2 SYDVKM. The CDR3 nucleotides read TGTGCCAGCAGGTCAACCAACCAGGGGCACTACACCTTC. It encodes CASRSTNQGHYTF.

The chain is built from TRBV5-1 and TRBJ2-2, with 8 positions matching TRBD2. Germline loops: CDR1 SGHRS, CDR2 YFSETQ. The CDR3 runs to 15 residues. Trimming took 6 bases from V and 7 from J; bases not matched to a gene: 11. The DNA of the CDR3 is TGCGCCAGCAAGGACAGAGCGGGAGATGTCGGGGAGCTGTTTTTT. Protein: CASKDRAGDVGELFF. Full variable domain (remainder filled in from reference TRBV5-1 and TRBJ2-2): KAGVTQTPRYLIKTRGQQVTLSCSPISGHRSVSWYQQTPGQGLQFLFEYFSETQRNKGNFPGRFSGRQFSNSRSEMNVSTLELGDSALYLCASKDRAGDVGELFFGEGSRLTVL.

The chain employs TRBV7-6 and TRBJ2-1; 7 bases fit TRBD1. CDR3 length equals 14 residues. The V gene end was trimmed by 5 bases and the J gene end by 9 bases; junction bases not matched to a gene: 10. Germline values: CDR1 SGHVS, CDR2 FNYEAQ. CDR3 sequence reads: CASSPRTGLFEQFF. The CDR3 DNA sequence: TGTGCCAGCAGCCCAAGGACAGGTCTCTTTGAGCAGTTCTTC.